This entry features one TCR beta chain sequence. TCRdb re-called the 5' RACE reads and shows each CDR3 protein once, DNA omitted. The table for this sample gives approximately 380,000 distinct CDR3 sequences. This entry is derived from a study of monozygotic twins with inflammatory bowel disease. This CDR3 region has 14 residues. Looked up from germline, CDR1 is SGHRS and CDR2 is YFSETQ. Sequenced input: blood. The TCR was taken from a human donor with ulcerative colitis or Crohn's disease, or a healthy co-twin of an affected twin (not recorded which). This chain links TRBV5-1 with TRBJ2-1; TCRdb's assignment of TRBD2 cannot be checked, as there is no DNA. The CDR3 is CASGAGNSYNEQFF.